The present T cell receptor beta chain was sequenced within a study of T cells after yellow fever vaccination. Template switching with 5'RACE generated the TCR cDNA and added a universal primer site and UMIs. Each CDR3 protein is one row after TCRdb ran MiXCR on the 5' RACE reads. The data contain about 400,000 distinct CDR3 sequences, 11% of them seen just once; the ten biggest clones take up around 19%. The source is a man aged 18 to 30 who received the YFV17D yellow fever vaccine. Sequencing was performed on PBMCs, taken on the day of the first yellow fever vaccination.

CDR3 residues: CASSRNSGTERTQYF. The CDR3 nucleotides read TGTGCCAGCAGCCGCAACTCCGGGACGGAAAGGACCCAGTACTTC. The chain joins TRBV5-6 to TRBJ2-5; D tentatively fits TRBD1 or TRBD2 (5 bases each). The CDR3 spans 15 residues. Trimming shortened V by 4 bases and J by 7 bases, and 20 bases separated the two germline ends. The germline gives CDR1 SGHDT, CDR2 YYEEEE.